This TCR beta chain was profiled in a study of PD-1 blockade in classical Hodgkin lymphoma. Points from the study as a whole: A reduction in baseline TCR diversity was reportedly seen in newly diagnosed patients relative to healthy donors.

The CDR3 is 16 amino acids. V was cut by 0 bases and J by 7 bases, with 18 bases left in between. CDR1 and CDR2 (germline): MGHRA, YSYEKL. The assay was immunoSEQ multiplex PCR, and TCRdb's table has in-frame clones only and misses some. The repertoire has some 50,000 clones, 73% of them found once; the top ten carry 8% to 13%. Remarks on this clone: What it binds is not known.

Every patient experienced relapse after autologous stem cell transplantation, and brentuximab vedotin exposure varied. The sequencing used peripheral blood mononuclear cells (PBMCs), collected at baseline. This receptor was obtained from a human donor with classical Hodgkin lymphoma. The V and J genes are TRBV4-1 and TRBJ2-5, with D tentatively TRBD2 (5 bases). The CDR3 sequence: CASSQDATTAGRTQYF. The CDR3 DNA reads TGCGCCAGCAGCCAAGATGCCACAACCGCGGGTAGGACCCAGTACTTC.